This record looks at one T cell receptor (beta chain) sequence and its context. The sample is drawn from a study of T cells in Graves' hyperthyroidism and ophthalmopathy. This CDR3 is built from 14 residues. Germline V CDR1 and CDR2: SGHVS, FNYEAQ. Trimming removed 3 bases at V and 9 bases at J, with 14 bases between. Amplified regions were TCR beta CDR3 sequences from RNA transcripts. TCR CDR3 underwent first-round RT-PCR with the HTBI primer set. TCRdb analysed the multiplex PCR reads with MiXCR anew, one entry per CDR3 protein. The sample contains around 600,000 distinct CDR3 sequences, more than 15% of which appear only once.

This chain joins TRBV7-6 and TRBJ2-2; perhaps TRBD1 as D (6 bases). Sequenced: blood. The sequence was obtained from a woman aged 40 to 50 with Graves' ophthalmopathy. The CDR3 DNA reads TGTGCCAGCAGCTTCGGGACACCCGGAAGGGAGCTGTTTTTT. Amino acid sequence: CASSFGTPGRELFF.